This T cell receptor (beta chain) originates from a study of blood T cell repertoires in COVID-19. About the study: There were acute and convalescent COVID-19 samples, and they came from the United States, Italy and Spain. T cells, B-cell-depleted T cells, or PBMCs supplied cDNA or gDNA.

Methods used by the authors: Researchers report that nucleated cell counts were estimated from reference gene primer amplification. Generated by immunoSEQ multiplex PCR, the TCRdb table keeps only in-frame clones and is missing some. V, J and clone size are those of that table, while D and trimming were read from the DNA. The data contain approximately 65,000 clones, approximately 89% of them singletons. With 2 bases removed from V and 2 bases from J, the gap between germline ends came to 9 bases. Germline V gene lookup returns CDR1 MGHDK and CDR2 SYGVNS. This CDR3 spans 14 amino acids. Sample: peripheral blood. This receptor was obtained from a woman in her forties or fifties with active COVID-19. This rearrangement joins TRBV25-1 to TRBJ2-5; tentatively, D is TRBD1 (6 bases). The DNA for the CDR3 is TGTGCCAGCAGTGAACGGACAGCGCAAGAGACCCAGTACTTC. It is translated as CASSERTAQETQYF.